The clone carrying this TCR beta chain is a singleton in its sample. The antigen is not known. The data were produced by immunoSEQ multiplex PCR, yet TCRdb's version contains in-frame clones alone and is incomplete. The table lists about 100,000 clones, about 80% of them singletons. This specimen comes from a study of radiotherapy plus CTLA-4 blockade in lung cancer. Findings and caveats of the study: Response was reportedly best predicted by early blood T cell clone dynamics, with interferon-beta.

There are 15 residues in the CDR3. Those with chemo-refractory metastatic non-small-cell lung cancer were treated with focal radiation combined with CTLA-4 blockade using ipilimumab. The sequence derives from a human donor with non-small cell lung cancer who had stable disease on radiotherapy plus ipilimumab. V and J are TRBV7-5 and TRBJ1-2. TRBV7-5 is noted as a pseudogene. The sequences come from peripheral blood, collected from a patient treated with radiotherapy plus ipilimumab. CDR3 nucleotide sequence: TGTGTCAGAAGCCAAGGGGGAGGGGACAACTATGGCTACACCTTC. Translating it yields CVRSQGGGDNYGYTF.